This T cell receptor beta chain is drawn from a study of T cell responses to AZD1222 COVID-19 vaccine. Generated by immunoSEQ multiplex PCR, the TCRdb table keeps only in-frame clones and is missing some. The profile shows 150,000 or so clones, more than 85% of them singletons. Findings and caveats of the study: When two AZD1222 doses had been given, Spike-specific TCR breadth and depth rose.

Germline V gives CDR1 SEHNR, CDR2 FQNEAQ (reference sequence). CDR3 length equals 15 residues. Trimming shortened V by 5 bases and J by 0 bases, and 13 bases separated the two germline ends. Note on this clone: Antigen: not known.

This rearrangement joins TRBV7-9 to TRBJ2-5, with D hard to call. Material: peripheral blood, obtained on day 0 of AZD1222 vaccination. The TCR was taken from an adult in good health. For the CDR3, the DNA is TGTGCCAGCAGCGCGGAAAATCTGTACCAAGAGACCCAGTACTTC. Its protein is CASSAENLYQETQYF.